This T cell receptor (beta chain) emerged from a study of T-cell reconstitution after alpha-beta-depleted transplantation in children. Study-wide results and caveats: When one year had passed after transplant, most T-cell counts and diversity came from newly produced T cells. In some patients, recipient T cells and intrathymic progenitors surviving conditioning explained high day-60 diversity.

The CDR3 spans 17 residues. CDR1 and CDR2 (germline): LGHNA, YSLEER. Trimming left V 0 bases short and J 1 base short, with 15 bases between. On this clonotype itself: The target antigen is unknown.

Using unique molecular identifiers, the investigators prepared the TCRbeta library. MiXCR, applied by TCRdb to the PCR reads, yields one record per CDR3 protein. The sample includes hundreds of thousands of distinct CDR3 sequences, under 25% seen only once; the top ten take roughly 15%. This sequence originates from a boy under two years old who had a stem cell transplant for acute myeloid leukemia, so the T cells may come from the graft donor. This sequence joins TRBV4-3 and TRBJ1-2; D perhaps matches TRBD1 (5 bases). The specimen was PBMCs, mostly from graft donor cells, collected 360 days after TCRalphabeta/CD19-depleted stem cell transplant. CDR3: CASSQDLTGAHNYGYTF. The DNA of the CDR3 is TGCGCCAGCAGCCAAGATCTAACCGGGGCACATAACTATGGCTACACCTTC.